Below are 32 T cell receptor beta chains sequenced from a single sample in a study of naive and memory T cell subsets. The beta constant-region primer was an equimolar mix of two oligonucleotides covering TRBC1 and TRBC2. TCRdb recomputed calls from the UMI-ligation and nested PCR reads with MiXCR, one row per CDR3 protein. Here the sample spans tens of thousands of distinct CDR3 sequences, about 10% being singletons. The sample consisted of effector memory CD4+ T cells from blood. Subset noted: effector memory, CD45RA- CD27-. These receptors originate from a human donor in good health.

This clonotype is medium-sized in the sample. This chain connects TRBV2 to TRBJ2-7, with a possible D match to TRBD1 (7 bases). Germline CDR1 reads SNHLY; CDR2 reads FYNNEI. This CDR3 has 14 amino acids. Trimming stripped 4 bases from V and 6 bases from J, with 16 bases between. The CDR3 sequence: CASSGQGGVSEQYF. In DNA, the CDR3 is TGTGCCAGCAGTGGACAGGGAGGCGTCAGCGAGCAGTACTTC.

The chain recombines TRBV5-6 with TRBJ2-1; TRBD2 agrees at 9 bases. CDR1 is SGHDT and CDR2 is YYEEEE in the germline V gene. The CDR3 has 15 residues. V shed 3 bases and J 4 bases; nucleotides not matched to a gene: 5. Here the CDR3 reads CASSWPLAGYNEQFF. CDR3 bases: TGTGCCAGCAGCTGGCCTCTAGCGGGGTACAATGAGCAGTTCTTC.

This clonotype appeared many times. The chain is built from TRBV10-3 and TRBJ2-4; 9 bases agree with TRBD2. The CDR3 extends over 15 amino acids. The V segment lost 6 bases and the J segment 1 base; nucleotides outside the gene matches: 4. Germline loops: CDR1 ENHRY, CDR2 SYGVKD. The CDR3 loop reads CAISGTSLAKNIQYF. The CDR3, as DNA: TGTGCCATCAGCGGGACTAGCTTGGCCAAAAACATTCAGTACTTC.

The V gene is TRBV10-3, the J gene TRBJ2-5, with 10 nucleotides matching TRBD2. CDR1 and CDR2 from the germline V gene are ENHRY and SYGVKD. V was clipped by 5 bases and J by 1 base; unmatched bases: 4. This CDR3 is built from 15 residues. The CDR3 region is CAISPSGSRQETQYF. The CDR3 nucleotides read TGTGCCATCAGTCCTAGCGGGAGCCGCCAAGAGACCCAGTACTTC.

This clonotype was seen more than once but under ten times. J is TRBJ2-7 and V is TRBV6-2 or TRBV6-3; D unresolved. Germline V gene lookup returns CDR1 MNHEY and CDR2 SVGEGT. Between the trimmed V and J ends, which lost 7 bases and 3 bases, there was a span of 13 bases. The CDR3 is 13 residues long. The CDR3 DNA is TGTGCCAGCACCTCCCAGAGGATCTACGAGCAGTACTTC. Its protein product is CASTSQRIYEQYF.

This clonotype occurred a few times. The chain combines TRBV2 with TRBJ2-5; D possibly corresponds to TRBD1 (5 bases). The germline CDR1 and CDR2 sequences are SNHLY and FYNNEI. Trimming pared 6 bases from V and 2 bases from J, leaving 10 bases between. This CDR3 has 13 residues. CDR3 DNA: TGTGCCAGCAGGGTCGACAGTCAAGAGACCCAGTACTTC. Protein: CASRVDSQETQYF. The whole variable domain, remainder taken from reference TRBV2 and TRBJ2-5, is EPEVTQTPSHQVTQMGQEVILRCVPISNHLYFYWYRQILGQKVEFLVSFYNNEISEKSEIFDDQFSVERPDGSNFTLKIRSTKLEDSAMYFCASRVDSQETQYFGPGTRLLVL.

Worth noting for this clonotype: Relative to the germline gene, one junction end is altered; a read error may explain this. This sequence joins TRBV7-8 and TRBJ1-1, with D unclear. CDR1 is SGHVS and CDR2 is FQNEAQ in the germline V gene. This CDR3 is built from 16 residues. CDR3 amino acids: CASSLALVVGSTEVFF. CDR3 coding DNA: TGTGCCAGCAGCTTAGCGTTGGTGGTAGGTAGCACTGAAGTTTTCTTT.

This clonotype was recorded at least ten times. V and J are TRBV20-1 and TRBJ1-4; 7 bases agree with TRBD1. V dropped 6 bases and J dropped 8; count of bases not matched to a gene: 9. The CDR3 totals 13 residues. Germline CDR1 reads DFQATT; CDR2 reads SNEGSKA (reference sequence). CDR3 amino acids: CSAQRGLSEKLFF. Written as DNA, the CDR3 is TGCAGTGCCCAAAGGGGGCTATCAGAAAAACTGTTTTTT.

This clonotype was observed at least ten times. This chain uses TRBV6-1 with TRBJ1-1, with 7 bases identical to TRBD1. Germline CDR1 and CDR2: MNHNS and SASEGT. The CDR3 is 14 amino acids. V was clipped by 4 bases and J by 4 bases; unmatched bases: 6. DNA of the CDR3: TGTGCCAGCAGTGGAGGGGGCCAGCTCACTGAAGCTTTCTTT. Its protein is CASSGGGQLTEAFF.

This clonotype was recorded at least ten times. The chain links TRBV12-3 or TRBV12-4 to TRBJ2-1; 14 bases match TRBD2. Unmatched junction bases numbered 4, after V lost 3 bases and J lost 12 bases. The CDR3 is 14 residues long. CDR3 in DNA: TGTGCCAGCAGTTTGGGACTAGCGGGAGTAGGGCAGTTCTTC. This sequence encodes CASSLGLAGVGQFF.

This clonotype was seen more than once but under ten times. This chain joins TRBV5-1 and TRBJ2-7; D is undetermined. CDR3 size: 14 residues. Germline CDR1 is SGHRS and CDR2 is YFSETQ. The V end was cut by 6 bases, the J end by 0 bases, with 13 bases between. The CDR3 DNA sequence: TGCGCCAGCATCAATCGGGTCTTCTCCTACGAGCAGTACTTC. Amino acid sequence: CASINRVFSYEQYF. The whole variable domain, remainder taken from reference TRBV5-1 and TRBJ2-7, is KAGVTQTPRYLIKTRGQQVTLSCSPISGHRSVSWYQQTPGQGLQFLFEYFSETQRNKGNFPGRFSGRQFSNSRSEMNVSTLELGDSALYLCASINRVFSYEQYFGPGTRLTVT.

This clonotype came up many times. The rearrangement uses TRBV20-1 and TRBJ2-3; D unresolved. Germline CDR1 reads DFQATT; CDR2 reads SNEGSKA (reference sequence). The CDR3 covers 15 residues. The germline V and J ends were trimmed by 0 bases and 2 bases, with 12 bases remaining between them. CDR3 sequence (DNA): TGCAGTGCTAGAGATCCCAAGAGTCCCACAGATACGCAGTATTTT. Translated: CSARDPKSPTDTQYF.

This clonotype was observed once. J is TRBJ2-3 and V is TRBV7-6, with 11 bases that match TRBD2. This CDR3 has 16 amino acids. V lost 5 bases, J lost 4 bases, and 8 bases stayed unmatched. Germline V CDR1 and CDR2: SGHVS, FNYEAQ. The CDR3 sequence is CASSKVAGGGADTQYF. CDR3 in DNA: TGTGCCAGCAGCAAAGTAGCGGGAGGGGGTGCAGATACGCAGTATTTT.

This clonotype appeared many times. The chain couples TRBV5-6 to TRBJ2-3; D might be TRBD1 (5 bases). Deletions cut 6 bases from V and 2 bases from J, with 16 bases between. This CDR3 has 15 residues. Germline V gives CDR1 SGHDT, CDR2 YYEEEE. The DNA of the CDR3 is TGTGCCAGCACCCCGGGCTTTGGGGCCACAGATACGCAGTATTTT. This encodes CASTPGFGATDTQYF.

The V call is TRBV13, the J call TRBJ1-6; D is ambiguous. This CDR3 region has 13 residues. Trimming removed 5 bases from V and 10 bases from J, with 12 bases in between. Germline values: CDR1 PRHDT, CDR2 FYEKMQ (reference sequence). CDR3 coding DNA: TGTGCCAGCAGCCCTAGACGTGGGTCACCCCTCCACTTT. Amino acids: CASSPRRGSPLHF.

This clonotype was seen more than once but under ten times. The CDR3 loop reads CSAYPSGQSYNEQFF. As DNA, the CDR3 is TGCAGTGCCTACCCTAGCGGACAATCCTACAATGAGCAGTTCTTC. The chain carries TRBV20-1 and TRBJ2-1, with 7 bases identical to TRBD2. The junction had 9 bases not matched to a gene; V was cut back by 6 bases and J by 1 base. Looked up from germline, CDR1 is DFQATT and CDR2 is SNEGSKA (reference sequence). The CDR3 covers 15 residues.

In this sample, this clonotype turned up many times. V is TRBV9 and J is TRBJ2-2; 7 nucleotides line up with TRBD1. Unmatched junction bases numbered 9, after V lost 4 bases and J lost 6 bases. The germline gives CDR1 SGDLS, CDR2 YYNGEE. CDR3 length equals 15 residues. For the CDR3, the DNA is TGTGCCAGCAGCCCCATGACAGGGTTGTCCGGGGAGCTGTTTTTT. Amino acid sequence: CASSPMTGLSGELFF.

This clonotype was counted many times. The chain combines TRBV19 with TRBJ1-1, with D possibly matching TRBD1 (5 bases). CDR3 length: 14 amino acids. The V end lost 2 bases, the J end lost 10 bases, and 17 bases lay between the germline ends. Germline V CDR1 and CDR2: LNHDA, SQIVND (reference sequence). CDR3 sequence reads: CASSISPGSLGAFF. The CDR3 DNA sequence: TGTGCCAGTAGTATAAGCCCAGGGTCTCTTGGAGCTTTCTTT.

The chain carries TRBV2 and TRBJ2-1; D ambiguous. V lost 0 bases and J 12 bases, leaving 9 bases between the germline ends. This CDR3 has 12 residues. The germline V gene encodes CDR1 SNHLY and CDR2 FYNNEI. The CDR3 sequence is CASSEAPGRQFF. The DNA for the CDR3 is TGTGCCAGCAGTGAAGCTCCCGGACGGCAGTTCTTC.

At least ten counts were recorded for this clonotype. This chain connects TRBV7-3 to TRBJ1-2; D unclear. CDR3 length: 14 residues. Between the trimmed V and J ends, which lost 2 bases and 0 bases, there was a span of 7 bases. Looked up from germline, CDR1 is SGHTA and CDR2 is FQGTGA. CDR3 in DNA: TGTGCCAGCAGCTTAGAACCAGCTAACTATGGCTACACCTTC. Amino acids: CASSLEPANYGYTF.

V gene TRBV7-9 combines with J gene TRBJ2-4; perhaps TRBD2 as D (6 bases). V lost 1 base and J 8 bases, leaving 12 bases between the germline ends. Germline lookup yields CDR1 SEHNR and CDR2 FQNEAQ (reference sequence). The length of the CDR3 is 14 residues. For the CDR3, the DNA is TGTGCCAGCAGCTTAGGGGGATCTAGCGACATTCAGTACTTC. This translates into CASSLGGSSDIQYF.

This clonotype has just a few counts. The V and J genes are TRBV12-3 or TRBV12-4 and TRBJ2-3; 8 bases match TRBD2. The CDR3 contains 13 residues. J lost 10 bases, V lost 2 bases, and 5 bases had no gene match. The CDR3 reads CASSLFGTSSQYF. CDR3 DNA: TGTGCCAGCAGTTTATTCGGGACTAGTTCGCAGTATTTT.

This clonotype was seen many times. The chain recombines TRBV2 with TRBJ2-3; 11 bases fit TRBD2. The CDR3 consists of 17 residues. The V and J ends lost 7 bases and 6 bases, in that order; junction bases with no gene match: 15. Germline CDR1 reads SNHLY; CDR2 reads FYNNEI. The DNA of the CDR3 is TGTGCCAGCACGCTAGCGGGGGGCCCCAGCCGGGGCGATACGCAGTATTTT. It is translated as CASTLAGGPSRGDTQYF.

This clonotype has more than one count but fewer than ten. The CDR3 sequence: CASSLEGQRGSYEQYF. In DNA, the CDR3 is TGTGCCAGCAGCTTAGAAGGACAGAGGGGGTCCTACGAGCAGTACTTC. The chain joins TRBV11-2 to TRBJ2-7; TRBD1 might be the D (6 bases). Between the trimmed V and J ends, which lost 0 bases and 1 base, there was a span of 13 bases. This CDR3 spans 16 amino acids. CDR1 and CDR2 (germline): SGHAT, FQNNGV.

The chain carries TRBV7-6 and TRBJ2-7; no definite D call. CDR3 size: 14 residues. V lost 1 base to trimming and J lost 0 bases, with 7 bases between them. In germline, CDR1 is SGHVS, CDR2 FNYEAQ. The CDR3 DNA reads TGTGCCAGCAGCTTAGAACAGAACTCCTACGAGCAGTACTTC. It encodes CASSLEQNSYEQYF. The whole variable domain, remainder taken from reference TRBV7-6 and TRBJ2-7, is GAGVSQSPRYKVTKRGQDVALRCDPISGHVSLYWYRQALGQGPEFLTYFNYEAQQDKSGLPNDRFSAERPEGSISTLTIQRTEQRDSAMYRCASSLEQNSYEQYFGPGTRLTVT.

This clonotype occurred many times. The rearrangement links TRBV12-3 or TRBV12-4 to TRBJ2-7; D is uncertain. V lost 4 bases to trimming and J lost 6 bases, with 7 bases between them. CDR3 length: 11 residues. CDR3 region: CASSSPPEQYF. The DNA of the CDR3 is TGTGCCAGCAGTTCCCCTCCCGAGCAGTACTTC.

The chain links TRBV5-4 to TRBJ2-6; D possibly corresponds to TRBD1 (6 bases). The germline V gene has CDR1 SGHNT and CDR2 YYREEE (reference sequence). V gave up 4 bases and J gave up 0 bases, with 17 bases separating them. The CDR3 spans 18 residues. The CDR3 DNA follows: TGTGCCAGCAGCCAAATGACAGGTTCTAACTCTGGGGCCAACGTCCTGACTTTC. Translated: CASSQMTGSNSGANVLTF.

This clonotype was seen more than once but under ten times. V gene TRBV6-6 combines with J gene TRBJ2-1; D is ambiguous. V lost 0 bases and J lost 15, with 12 bases in between. There are 12 residues in the CDR3. Looked up from germline, CDR1 is MNHNY and CDR2 is SVGAGI (reference sequence). This chain's CDR3 is CASSYSVQAVFF. The CDR3 DNA reads as TGTGCCAGCAGTTACTCAGTGCAGGCGGTGTTCTTC.

This clonotype turned up a few times. This chain connects TRBV20-1 to TRBJ1-4; D gene uncertain. The CDR3 is 13 residues long. The V and J ends lost 6 bases and 6 bases respectively, with 14 bases between them. Germline loops: CDR1 DFQATT, CDR2 SNEGSKA (reference sequence). The DNA for the CDR3 is TGCAGTGCCTCCCCGGTGGGAGATGAAAAACTGTTTTTT. This translates into CSASPVGDEKLFF.

This clonotype appeared a few times. This sequence joins TRBV29-1 and TRBJ2-7; 11 bases are shared with TRBD1. Trimming at V came to 3 bases and at J to 4 bases, leaving 8 bases not matched to a gene. Germline CDR1 and CDR2: SQVTM and ANQGSEA. This CDR3 is built from 15 residues. The chain's CDR3 is CSVDWSGQGAYEQYF. The CDR3 bases are TGCAGCGTTGACTGGTCTGGACAGGGGGCTTACGAGCAGTACTTC.

This clonotype has at least ten counts. Here the CDR3 reads CASSEMPTYPRGQVHEQYF. CDR3 coding DNA: TGCGCCAGCAGCGAAATGCCCACTTACCCTCGCGGACAGGTCCACGAGCAGTACTTC. V is TRBV5-1 and J is TRBJ2-7; 7 bases line up with TRBD1. The CDR3 is 19 residues long. The trim removed 4 bases at V and 5 bases at J, leaving 24 bases unmatched. Germline loops: CDR1 SGHRS, CDR2 YFSETQ.

This clonotype was detected ten times or more. The rearrangement uses TRBV28 and TRBJ2-3, with a tentative D call TRBD2 (6 bases). Trimming took off 6 bases at V and 0 bases at J, with 16 bases between the two ends. This CDR3 is 16 amino acids long. The germline V gene encodes CDR1 MDHEN and CDR2 SYDVKM. Written as DNA, the CDR3 is TGTGCCAGCAGAACTAGCCCCGGCTTTAGCACAGATACGCAGTATTTT. Amino acid sequence: CASRTSPGFSTDTQYF.